The rows below give T cell receptor beta chains drawn from one sample of a study of T cell responses to AZD1222 COVID-19 vaccine. Data came from immunoSEQ multiplex PCR; TCRdb stores just in-frame clones and leaves some out. The table lists roughly 70,000 clones, 70% to 80% of them singletons, with around 25% in the top ten. The specimen comprised peripheral blood, sampled on day 0 of MenACWY control vaccination. These receptors all stem from an adult in good health. Both conserved end residues are part of each CDR3. The order of the fields is D gene, clone size, V gene, J gene, CDR3 protein, CDR3 DNA. D genes are given only for firm matches. Where a row states a size, it is once, few, many or the class of an expanded clone; other rows omit it.

>-|-|TRBV24-1|TRBJ1-4
CATSDRRVPFEKLFF
TGTGCCACCAGTGATCGGAGGGTTCCCTTTGAAAAACTGTTTTTT
>TRBD1|few|TRBV4-1|TRBJ1-5
CASSQGIRGAGNQPQHF
TGCGCCAGCAGCCAGGGAATCAGGGGGGCAGGCAATCAGCCCCAGCATTTT
>TRBD2|-|TRBV24-1|TRBJ2-5
CATGSGRAGETQYF
TGTGCCACCGGTAGCGGGAGGGCCGGGGAGACCCAGTACTTC
>-|-|TRBV18|TRBJ1-1
CASSIRDRTEAFF
TGTGCCAGCTCAATCAGGGATCGGACTGAAGCTTTCTTT
>TRBD1|few|TRBV30|TRBJ1-2
CAWSKDRGDYGYTF
TGTGCCTGGAGCAAAGACAGGGGAGACTATGGCTACACCTTC
>-|-|TRBV5-6|TRBJ2-7
CASSPDTSYEQYF
TGTGCCAGCAGCCCGGACACCTCCTACGAGCAGTACTTC
>-|-|TRBV27|TRBJ2-1
CASSLKRGYNEQFF
TGTGCCAGCAGTTTAAAGAGGGGTTACAATGAGCAGTTCTTC
>-|-|TRBV9|TRBJ1-1
CASSVHGDTEAFF
TGTGCCAGCAGCGTACACGGAGACACTGAAGCTTTCTTT
>-|-|TRBV6-5|TRBJ1-2
CASSPTGATNYGYTF
TGTGCCAGCAGCCCAACGGGGGCGACTAACTATGGCTACACCTTC
>-|few|TRBV28|TRBJ1-6
CASSLGGGNSPLHF
TGTGCCAGCAGTTTAGGGGGTGGCAACTCACCCCTCCACTTT
>-|-|TRBV6-5|TRBJ1-5
CASSLRGGSQHF
TGTGCCAGCAGCCTTAGGGGGGGCAGCCAGCATTTT
>TRBD1|-|TRBV5-1|TRBJ2-4
CASSPTGFSKNIQYF
TGCGCCAGCAGCCCGACAGGGTTTTCCAAAAACATTCAGTACTTC
>-|-|TRBV29-1|TRBJ2-3
CSVSFSVWPDTQYF
TGCAGCGTCTCCTTTAGCGTCTGGCCGGATACGCAGTATTTT
>-|-|TRBV9|TRBJ2-3
CASSADRLDTQYF
TGTGCCAGCAGCGCGGACAGACTAGATACGCAGTATTTT
>TRBD2|-|TRBV19|TRBJ2-3
CASSQGLETDTQYF
TGTGCCAGTAGTCAAGGACTAGAAACAGATACGCAGTATTTT
>-|-|TRBV3-1/TRBV3-2|TRBJ2-1
CASSRPVGEQFF
TGTGCCAGCAGCCGCCCAGTCGGGGAGCAGTTCTTC
>TRBD1|-|TRBV9|TRBJ2-2
CASSGTGTGELFF
TGTGCCAGCAGCGGGACAGGCACCGGGGAGCTGTTTTTT
>-|-|TRBV28|TRBJ1-1
CATRPWGANTEAFF
TGTGCCACCAGACCATGGGGGGCGAACACTGAAGCTTTCTTT
>-|-|TRBV28|TRBJ1-2
CASSPRDNYGYTF
TGTGCCAGCAGCCCCCGGGACAACTATGGCTACACCTTC
>-|-|TRBV27|TRBJ2-1
CASSLIGPPGYEQFF
TGTGCCAGCAGTTTAATTGGGCCGCCGGGATATGAGCAGTTCTTC
>-|-|TRBV3-1/TRBV3-2|TRBJ1-1
CASSQVLGITEAFF
TGTGCCAGCAGCCAAGTTTTGGGAATCACTGAAGCTTTCTTT
>-|-|TRBV5-1|TRBJ1-1
CASRPAAEVMNTEAFF
TGCGCCAGCAGGCCCGCCGCCGAAGTCATGAACACTGAAGCTTTCTTT
>TRBD2|-|TRBV6-4|TRBJ2-3
CASSDSGGTTDTQYF
TGTGCCAGCAGTGACTCGGGAGGGACCACAGATACGCAGTATTTT
>-|few|TRBV7-9|TRBJ1-1
CASSRVRTEAFF
TGTGCCAGCAGCCGAGTTCGTACTGAAGCTTTCTTT
>-|once|TRBV6-5|TRBJ2-7
CASSYSEGGDYEQYF
TGTGCCAGCAGTTACTCAGAAGGGGGGGACTACGAGCAGTACTTC
>-|-|TRBV24-1|TRBJ2-3
CATSDLGDTQYF
TGTGCCACCAGTGATTTAGGTGATACGCAGTATTTT
>-|-|TRBV20-1|TRBJ2-1
CSASPGAAYNEQFF
TGCAGTGCTAGTCCGGGGGCGGCCTACAATGAGCAGTTCTTC
>TRBD2|-|TRBV5-6|TRBJ2-1
CASSMGLPNNEQFF
TGTGCCAGCAGCATGGGACTACCGAACAATGAGCAGTTCTTC
>-|-|TRBV18|TRBJ2-5
CASSQQGETQYF
TGTGCCAGCTCACAACAGGGAGAGACCCAGTACTTC
>-|-|TRBV7-8|TRBJ2-7
CASSPGRITYEQYF
TGTGCCAGCAGCCCGGGACGGATTACCTACGAGCAGTACTTC
>-|-|TRBV20-1|TRBJ1-1
CRGSEAFF
TGCAGGGGGTCTGAAGCTTTCTTT
>TRBD1|once|TRBV24-1|TRBJ2-1
CATGGQGAVNEQFF
TGTGCCACCGGGGGACAGGGGGCGGTCAATGAGCAGTTCTTC